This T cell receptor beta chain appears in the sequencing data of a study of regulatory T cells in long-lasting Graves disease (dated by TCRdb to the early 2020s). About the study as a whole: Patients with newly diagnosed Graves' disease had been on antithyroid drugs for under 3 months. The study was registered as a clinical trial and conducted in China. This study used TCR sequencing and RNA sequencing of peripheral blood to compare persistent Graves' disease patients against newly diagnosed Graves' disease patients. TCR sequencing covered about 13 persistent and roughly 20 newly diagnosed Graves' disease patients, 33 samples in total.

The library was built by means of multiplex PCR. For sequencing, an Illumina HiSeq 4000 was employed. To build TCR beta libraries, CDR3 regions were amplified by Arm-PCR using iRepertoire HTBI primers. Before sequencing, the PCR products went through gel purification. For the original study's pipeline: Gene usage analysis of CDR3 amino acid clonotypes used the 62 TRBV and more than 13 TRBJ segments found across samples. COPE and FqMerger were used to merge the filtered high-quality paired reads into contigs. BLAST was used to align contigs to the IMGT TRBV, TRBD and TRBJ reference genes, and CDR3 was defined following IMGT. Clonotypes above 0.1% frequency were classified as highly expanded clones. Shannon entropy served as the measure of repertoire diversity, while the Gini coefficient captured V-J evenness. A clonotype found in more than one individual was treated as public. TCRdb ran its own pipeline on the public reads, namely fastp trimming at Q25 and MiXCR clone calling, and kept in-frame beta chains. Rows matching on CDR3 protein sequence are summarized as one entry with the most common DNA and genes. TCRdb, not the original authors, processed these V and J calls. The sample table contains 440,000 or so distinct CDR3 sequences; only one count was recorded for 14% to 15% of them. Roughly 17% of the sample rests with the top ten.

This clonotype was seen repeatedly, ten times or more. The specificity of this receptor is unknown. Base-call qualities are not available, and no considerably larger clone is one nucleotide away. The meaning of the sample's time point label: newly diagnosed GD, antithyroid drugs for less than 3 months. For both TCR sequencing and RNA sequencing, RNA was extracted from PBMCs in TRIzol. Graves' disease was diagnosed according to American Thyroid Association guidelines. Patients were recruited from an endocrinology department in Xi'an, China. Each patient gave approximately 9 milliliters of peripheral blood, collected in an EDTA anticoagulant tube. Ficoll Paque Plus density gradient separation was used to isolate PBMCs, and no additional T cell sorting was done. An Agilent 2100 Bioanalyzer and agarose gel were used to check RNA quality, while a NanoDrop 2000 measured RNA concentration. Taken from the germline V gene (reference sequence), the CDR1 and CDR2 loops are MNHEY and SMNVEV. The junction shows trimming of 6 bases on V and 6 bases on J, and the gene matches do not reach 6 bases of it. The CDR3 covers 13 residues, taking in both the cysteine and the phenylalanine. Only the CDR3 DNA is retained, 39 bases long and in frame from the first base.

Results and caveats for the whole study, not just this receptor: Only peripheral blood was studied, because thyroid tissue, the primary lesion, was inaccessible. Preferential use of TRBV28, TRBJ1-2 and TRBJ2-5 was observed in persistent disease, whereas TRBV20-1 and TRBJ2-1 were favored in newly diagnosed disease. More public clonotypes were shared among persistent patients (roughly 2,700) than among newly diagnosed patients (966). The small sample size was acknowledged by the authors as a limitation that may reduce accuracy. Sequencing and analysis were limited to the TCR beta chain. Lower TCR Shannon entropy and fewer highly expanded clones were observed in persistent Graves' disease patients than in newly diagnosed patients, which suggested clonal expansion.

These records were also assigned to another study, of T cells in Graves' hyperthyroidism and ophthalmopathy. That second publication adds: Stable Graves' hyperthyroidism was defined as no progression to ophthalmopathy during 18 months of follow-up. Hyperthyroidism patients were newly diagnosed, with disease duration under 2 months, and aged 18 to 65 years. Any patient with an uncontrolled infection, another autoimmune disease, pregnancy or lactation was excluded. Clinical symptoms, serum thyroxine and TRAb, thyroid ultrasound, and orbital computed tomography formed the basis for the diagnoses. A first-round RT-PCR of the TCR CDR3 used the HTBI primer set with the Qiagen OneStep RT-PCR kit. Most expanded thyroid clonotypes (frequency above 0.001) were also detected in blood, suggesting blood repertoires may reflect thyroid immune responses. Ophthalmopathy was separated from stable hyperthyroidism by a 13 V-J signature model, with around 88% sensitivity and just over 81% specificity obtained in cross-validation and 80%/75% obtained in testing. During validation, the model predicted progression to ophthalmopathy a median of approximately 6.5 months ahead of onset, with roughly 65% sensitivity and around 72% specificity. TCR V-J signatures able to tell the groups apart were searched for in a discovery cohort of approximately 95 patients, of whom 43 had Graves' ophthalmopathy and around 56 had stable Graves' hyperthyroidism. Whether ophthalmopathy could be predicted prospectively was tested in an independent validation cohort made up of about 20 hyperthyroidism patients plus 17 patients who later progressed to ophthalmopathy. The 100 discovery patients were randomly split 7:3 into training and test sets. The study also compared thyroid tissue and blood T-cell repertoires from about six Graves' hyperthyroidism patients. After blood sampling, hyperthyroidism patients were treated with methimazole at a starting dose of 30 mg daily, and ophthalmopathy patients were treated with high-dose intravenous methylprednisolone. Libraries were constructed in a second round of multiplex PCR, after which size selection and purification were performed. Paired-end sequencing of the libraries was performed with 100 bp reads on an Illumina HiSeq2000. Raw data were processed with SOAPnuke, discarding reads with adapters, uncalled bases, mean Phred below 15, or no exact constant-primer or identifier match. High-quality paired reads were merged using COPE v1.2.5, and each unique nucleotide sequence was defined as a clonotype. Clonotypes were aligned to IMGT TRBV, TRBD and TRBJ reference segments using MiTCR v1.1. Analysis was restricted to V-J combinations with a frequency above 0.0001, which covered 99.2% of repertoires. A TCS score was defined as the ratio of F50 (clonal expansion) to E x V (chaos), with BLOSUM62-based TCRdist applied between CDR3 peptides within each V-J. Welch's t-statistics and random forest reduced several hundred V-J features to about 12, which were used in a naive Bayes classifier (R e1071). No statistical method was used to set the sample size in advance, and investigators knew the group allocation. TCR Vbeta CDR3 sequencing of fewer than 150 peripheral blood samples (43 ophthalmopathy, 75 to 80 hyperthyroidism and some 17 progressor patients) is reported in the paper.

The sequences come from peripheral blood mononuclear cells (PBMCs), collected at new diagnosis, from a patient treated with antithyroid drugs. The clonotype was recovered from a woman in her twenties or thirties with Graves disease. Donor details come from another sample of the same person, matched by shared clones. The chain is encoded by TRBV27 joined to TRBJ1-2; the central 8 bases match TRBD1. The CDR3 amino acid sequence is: CASRTGGIDGYTF. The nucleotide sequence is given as TGTGCCAGCAGAACAGGGGGGATAGATGGCTACACCTTC.